Shown below are 20 T cell receptor beta chains from a single sample sequenced in a study of molecular identifiers for immune sequencing clone quantification. TCRdb analysed the PCR reads with MiXCR anew, one entry per CDR3 protein. The repertoire holds approximately 590,000 distinct CDR3 sequences, with about 25% as singletons. Sequencing used naive CD8+ T cells from blood, with Jurkat cell RNA spiked in. Subset: FACS-sorted CD8+CD4-CCR7+CD45RA+ naive T cells. These receptor sequences come from a human donor in good health. Some libraries in this study had Jurkat cell RNA spiked in.

In regard to this clonotype: A much larger clone lies one base from this, so it may be a read error. This rearrangement joins TRBV7-3 to TRBJ2-6; D gene uncertain. CDR3 length equals 16 residues. Germline V gene lookup returns CDR1 SGHTA and CDR2 FQGTGA. The CDR3 DNA follows: TGTGCCGGCAGCTACTCCGGGCCCTCTGGGGCCAACGTCCTGACTTTC. Its translation is CAGSYSGPSGANVLTF.

The gene calls are TRBV11-3 and TRBJ1-1; tentatively, D is TRBD1 (6 bases). The V gene lost 0 bases and the J gene lost 0 bases, with 11 bases spanning the gap. The CDR3 runs to 16 residues. The germline gives CDR1 SGHNT, CDR2 YENEEA. DNA for the CDR3: TGTGCCAGCAGCTTAGAACCGACAGGCATGAACACTGAAGCTTTCTTT. This gives the protein CASSLEPTGMNTEAFF.

This clonotype turned up a few times. V is TRBV20-1 and J is TRBJ1-5; the D gene is possibly TRBD1 (6 bases). CDR3 length: 14 amino acids. V lost 5 bases to trimming and J lost 6 bases, with 17 bases between them. CDR1 and CDR2 (germline): DFQATT, SNEGSKA (reference sequence). The CDR3 nucleotides are TGCAGTGCTCGTGTATGGGCAGGGGTTCAGCCCCAGCATTTT. Translating gives CSARVWAGVQPQHF.

In this sample, this clonotype turned up many times. J is TRBJ1-1 and V is TRBV7-9; possibly TRBD1 for D (5 bases). This CDR3 comprises 17 residues. Germline assignment: CDR1 SEHNR and CDR2 FQNEAQ (reference sequence). V dropped 4 bases and J dropped 0 bases, with 18 bases sitting between them. This CDR3 is CASSSPQNRFMNTEAFF. DNA of the CDR3: TGTGCCAGCAGCTCGCCCCAGAACAGGTTCATGAACACTGAAGCTTTCTTT.

This clonotype was seen a handful of times. The V and J genes are TRBV4-1 and TRBJ2-7, with 9 bases matching TRBD1. This CDR3 has 16 residues. Germline CDR1 reads MGHRA; CDR2 reads YSYEKL. With V trimmed by 1 base and J by 2 bases, 6 bases remained unmatched. The CDR3 is CASSQAPGQGPYEQYF. The DNA of the CDR3 is TGCGCCAGCAGCCAAGCCCCGGGACAGGGTCCCTACGAGCAGTACTTC.

The chain uses TRBV29-1 and TRBJ2-7; D might be TRBD1 (6 bases). The ends were cut back, 6 bases at V and 1 base at J, with 13 bases in the middle. The germline V gene has CDR1 SQVTM and CDR2 ANQGSEA. The CDR3 extends over 13 amino acids. CDR3 nucleotide sequence: TGCAGCGTATTACGACAGGTTTCCTACGAGCAGTACTTC. Encoded protein: CSVLRQVSYEQYF.

This clonotype has ten or more counts. The chain joins TRBV7-9 to TRBJ2-3, with D perhaps matching TRBD1 (6 bases). Germline loops: CDR1 SEHNR, CDR2 FQNEAQ (reference sequence). Trimming cost V 5 bases and J 2 bases, with 11 bases left between them. The CDR3 totals 14 residues. CDR3 sequence: CASSTTGTTDTQYF. CDR3 DNA: TGTGCCAGCAGCACGACAGGAACCACAGATACGCAGTATTTT. Full variable domain (rest looked up from reference TRBV7-9 and TRBJ2-3): DTGVSQNPRHKITKRGQNVTFRCDPISEHNRLYWYRQTLGQGPEFLTYFQNEAQLEKSRLLSDRFSAERPKGSFSTLEIQRTEQGDSAMYLCASSTTGTTDTQYFGPGTRLTVL.

This clonotype showed up just a few times. The chain employs TRBV7-9 and TRBJ1-2; D is ambiguous. CDR1 is SEHNR, CDR2 FQNEAQ, per germline (reference sequence). The germline V and J ends were trimmed by 1 base and 6 bases, with 9 bases remaining between them. This CDR3 spans 13 amino acids. The CDR3 sequence: CASSLVLPDGYTF. The DNA of the CDR3 is TGTGCCAGCAGCTTAGTCTTGCCTGATGGCTACACCTTC.

In this sample, this clonotype turned up many times. The genes are TRBV5-1 and TRBJ2-6; D is perhaps TRBD2 (5 bases). Germline V gene lookup returns CDR1 SGHRS and CDR2 YFSETQ. The ends were cut back, 0 bases at V and 0 bases at J, with 10 bases in the middle. This CDR3 spans 17 amino acids. CDR3 loop: CASSLDLAFSGANVLTF. The CDR3 DNA follows: TGCGCCAGCAGCTTGGATCTAGCCTTCTCTGGGGCCAACGTCCTGACTTTC.

Comments on this clonotype: A much larger clone differs by one base, so this may be a read error. The chain has TRBV25-1 and TRBJ2-5; no firm D call. The CDR3 consists of 14 residues. Germline values: CDR1 MGHDK, CDR2 SYGVNS. The chain's CDR3 is CASCDWASQETQYF. CDR3 bases: TGTGCCAGCTGTGACTGGGCCTCCCAAGAGACCCAGTACTTC.

This clonotype was counted many times. The genes are TRBV20-1 and TRBJ1-2; weak D call: TRBD1 (6 bases). CDR3 size: 15 residues. V lost 0 bases and J lost 2, with 13 bases in between. Germline V gene lookup returns CDR1 DFQATT and CDR2 SNEGSKA (reference sequence). CDR3 nucleotides: TGCAGTGCTAGAGATCATACAGGGAAGAACTATGGCTACACCTTC. Translating it yields CSARDHTGKNYGYTF.

The chain links TRBV9 to TRBJ2-7, with D perhaps TRBD1 or TRBD2 (5 bases each). Germline assignment: CDR1 SGDLS and CDR2 YYNGEE. Between the trimmed V and J ends, which lost 0 bases and 5 bases, there was a span of 9 bases. The CDR3 extends over 13 amino acids. This CDR3 is CASSVGGSDEQYF. The CDR3 coding sequence is TGTGCCAGCAGCGTAGGGGGGAGCGACGAGCAGTACTTC.

This clonotype was observed many times. This chain links TRBV18 with TRBJ2-3; D not certain. The V and J ends lost 0 bases and 2 bases respectively, with 3 bases between them. Germline CDR1 and CDR2: KGHSH and LQKENI. The CDR3 has 13 residues. CDR3 sequence reads: CASSPPPTDTQYF. The CDR3 DNA sequence: TGTGCCAGCTCACCACCCCCCACAGATACGCAGTATTTT.

Of note for this clonotype: A read error may be the cause here, since a much bigger clone is one base away. The CDR3 DNA reads TGTGCCAGCAGCTTAGCGTTTGGACAGGAAGAGGCCCAGTACTTC. It specifies CASSLAFGQEEAQYF. The chain is built from TRBV7-4 and TRBJ2-5; 7 bases are a match to TRBD1. Germline CDR1 is SGHVT and CDR2 is SQSDAQ. There are 15 residues in the CDR3.

The chain recombines TRBV7-9 with TRBJ2-1, with 8 bases fitting TRBD1. The length of the CDR3 is 17 residues. CDR1 is SEHNR and CDR2 is FQNEAQ in the germline V gene (reference sequence). Germline trimming cut 3 bases from V and 0 bases from J; bases unmatched to any gene: 7. The CDR3 nucleotides are TGTGCCAGCAGCTTTAAGACAGGGGTCCTCTCCTACAATGAGCAGTTCTTC. Its translation is CASSFKTGVLSYNEQFF.

J is TRBJ1-1 and V is TRBV4-3, with a tentative D call TRBD1 (6 bases). V was pared by 4 bases and J by 1 base, with 19 bases between. The CDR3 runs to 17 residues. The germline V gene has CDR1 LGHNA and CDR2 YSLEER. For the CDR3, the DNA is TGCGCCAGCAGCCCGGACGTCGGGACAAGTACGAACACTGAAGCTTTCTTT. This translates into CASSPDVGTSTNTEAFF.

The rearrangement links TRBV19 to TRBJ1-5; D gene uncertain. This CDR3 has 15 residues. V lost 3 bases, J lost 2 bases, and 11 bases lay in between. The V gene's germline CDR1 is LNHDA and CDR2 SQIVND (reference sequence). The CDR3 nucleotides are TGTGCCAGTAGTATTTTCGGTATGGGCAATCAGCCCCAGCATTTT. This encodes CASSIFGMGNQPQHF.

The chain couples TRBV27 to TRBJ2-1; D unclear. This CDR3 has 17 residues. Per germline, CDR1 MNHEY and CDR2 SMNVEV (reference sequence). The V end lost 2 bases, the J end lost 0 bases, and 14 bases lay between the germline ends. As DNA, the CDR3 is TGTGCCAGCAGTTTAAGCAGAGCGCCTTACTCCTACAATGAGCAGTTCTTC. Translating gives CASSLSRAPYSYNEQFF.

This clonotype has ten or more counts. V and J are TRBV4-1 and TRBJ2-7; 10 bases match TRBD1. Trimming at V came to 2 bases and at J to 6 bases, leaving 7 bases not matched to a gene. The CDR3 extends over 15 amino acids. CDR1 and CDR2 from the germline V gene are MGHRA and YSYEKL. CDR3 DNA sequence: TGCGCCAGCAGCCAACCGGGACAGGGGTTCGGCGAGCAGTACTTC. Protein: CASSQPGQGFGEQYF.

To note about this clonotype: This may stem from a read error, because a much larger clone lies one nucleotide away. V gene TRBV4-3 combines with J gene TRBJ2-1; D is unresolved. The length of the CDR3 is 16 residues. V lost 1 base and J lost 3, with 13 bases in between. Germline CDR1 is LGHNA and CDR2 is YSLEER. CDR3 sequence (DNA): TGCGCCAGCAGCCAAGTTCCAGGTCTACTCTACAATGAGCAGTTCTTC. Amino acids: CASSQVPGLLYNEQFF.